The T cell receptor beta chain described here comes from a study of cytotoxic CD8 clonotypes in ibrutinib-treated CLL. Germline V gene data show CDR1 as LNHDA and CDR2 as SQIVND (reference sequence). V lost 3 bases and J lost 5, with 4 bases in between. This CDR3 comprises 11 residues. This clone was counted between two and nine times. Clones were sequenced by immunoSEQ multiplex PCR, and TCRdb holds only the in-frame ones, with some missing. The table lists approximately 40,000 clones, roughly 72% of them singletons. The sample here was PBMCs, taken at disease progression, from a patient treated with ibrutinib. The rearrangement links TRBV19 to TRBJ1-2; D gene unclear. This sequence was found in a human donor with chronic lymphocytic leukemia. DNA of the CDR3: TGTGCCAGTAGTATCCGGTATGGCTACACCTTC. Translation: CASSIRYGYTF.